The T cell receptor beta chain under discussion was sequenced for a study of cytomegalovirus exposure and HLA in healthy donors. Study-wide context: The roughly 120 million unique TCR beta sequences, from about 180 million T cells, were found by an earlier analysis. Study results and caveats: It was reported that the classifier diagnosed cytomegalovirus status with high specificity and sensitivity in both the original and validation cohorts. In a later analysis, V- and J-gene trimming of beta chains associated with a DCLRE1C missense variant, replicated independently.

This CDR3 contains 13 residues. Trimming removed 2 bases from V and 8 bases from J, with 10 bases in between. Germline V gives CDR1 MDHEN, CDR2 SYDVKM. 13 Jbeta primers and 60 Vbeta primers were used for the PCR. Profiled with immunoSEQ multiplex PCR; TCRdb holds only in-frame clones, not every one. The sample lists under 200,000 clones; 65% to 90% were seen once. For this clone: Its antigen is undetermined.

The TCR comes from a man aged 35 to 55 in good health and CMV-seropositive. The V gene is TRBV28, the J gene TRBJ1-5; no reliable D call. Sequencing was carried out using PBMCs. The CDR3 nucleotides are TGTGCCAGCAGTTTAGGTCCGGGAGAGCCCCAGCATTTT. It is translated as CASSLGPGEPQHF.